The clone carrying this T cell receptor (beta chain) was counted a few times. Its antigen is not known. TCRdb redid the calling of the 5' RACE reads with MiXCR, one entry per CDR3 protein. This table holds 1,800,000 or so distinct CDR3 sequences, roughly 35% found once. Trimming took 4 bases from V and 1 from J, leaving 10 bases between them. CDR1 is MNHNS and CDR2 is SASEGT in the germline V gene. The CDR3 runs to 14 residues. The data derive from a study of identical twins. Broader study findings: There is a chance that invariant MAIT and iNKT cells partially muddied zero-insertion analyses.

The receptor was isolated from a newborn girl in good health. V is TRBV6-1 and J is TRBJ1-1, with D maybe TRBD1 (5 bases). The specimen was cord blood. The CDR3 region has the DNA TGTGCCAGCAGTGGAACCCAGGGGAACACTGAAGCTTTCTTT. Its protein is CASSGTQGNTEAFF.